What follows are 3 T cell receptor beta chains derived from one specimen sequenced in a study of cytomegalovirus exposure and HLA in healthy donors. Researchers ran the PCR with 60 Vbeta and 13 Jbeta primers. Sequenced by immunoSEQ multiplex PCR; TCRdb stores in-frame clones only, minus some. The repertoire holds 100,000 or so clones, with roughly two thirds as singletons. Input material: PBMCs. Every receptor here comes from a woman aged 30 to 39 in good health and CMV-seronegative.

This clone was counted a few times. J is TRBJ2-7 and V is TRBV18; 10 bases line up with TRBD1. J lost 3 bases, V lost 1 base, and 0 bases had no gene match. This CDR3 contains 14 residues. The V gene's germline CDR1 is KGHSH and CDR2 LQKENI. Written as DNA, the CDR3 is TGTGCCAGCTCACCACGGACAGGGGGCTACGAGCAGTACTTC. Translating gives CASSPRTGGYEQYF.

The chain has TRBV6-5 and TRBJ2-7; D might be TRBD1 (5 bases). V was pared by 7 bases and J by 2 bases, with 9 bases between. The CDR3 runs to 12 residues. Looked up from germline, CDR1 is MNHEY and CDR2 is SVGAGI. CDR3 sequence (DNA): TGTGCCAGCATCAAGGGGCCCTACGAGCAGTACTTC. Translated: CASIKGPYEQYF.

The chain is built from TRBV30 and TRBJ2-7; maybe TRBD1 (6 bases). Germline values: CDR1 GTSNPN, CDR2 SVGIG (reference sequence). The V end lost 2 bases, the J end lost 5 bases, and 10 bases lay between the germline ends. The CDR3 is 12 amino acids. The CDR3 loop reads CAWSPQGNEQYF. CDR3 sequence (DNA): TGTGCCTGGAGTCCACAGGGTAACGAGCAGTACTTC. The complete variable domain, with remaining parts taken from reference TRBV30 and TRBJ2-7, reads SQTIHQWPATLVQPVGSPLSLECTVEGTSNPNLYWYRQAAGRGLQLLFYSVGIGQISSEVPQNLSASRPQDRQFILSSKKLLLSDSGFYLCAWSPQGNEQYFGPGTRLTVT.